The 21 T cell receptor beta chains in this list originate from one sample, sequenced in a study of T cell repertoires in cytomegalovirus infection. TCRdb reprocessed the reads with MiXCR, giving one entry per CDR3 protein. The repertoire has about 360,000 distinct CDR3 sequences, roughly 34% of them found once; the top ten carry roughly 13%. These receptors are not linked to any known antigen. The source was cultured PBMCs, collected from culture after CMV antigen stimulation. The receptors come from a human donor in good health (CMV status not recorded). Some clones in this sample may be carry-over from other donors' samples.

The rearrangement links TRBV20-1 to TRBJ1-4; perhaps TRBD1 as D (5 bases). Trimming stripped 1 base from V and 10 bases from J, with 13 bases between. This CDR3 has 13 residues. Germline V gives CDR1 DFQATT, CDR2 SNEGSKA (reference sequence). Written as DNA, the CDR3 is TGCAGTGCTAGAGCCGACAGAGGCGGAAAACTGTTTTTT. Translated: CSARADRGGKLFF.

This rearrangement joins TRBV6-1 to TRBJ2-1; D is unresolved. CDR1 is MNHNS and CDR2 is SASEGT in the germline V gene. The CDR3 sequence is 14 residues long. Deletions cut 6 bases from V and 7 bases from J, with 16 bases between. The CDR3 sequence is CASRQTRIPNEQFF. The CDR3 nucleotides are TGTGCCAGCAGACAAACTCGGATTCCTAATGAGCAGTTCTTC.

The V gene is TRBV6-1, the J gene TRBJ2-5; a possible D gene is TRBD2 (5 bases). Germline V gene lookup returns CDR1 MNHNS and CDR2 SASEGT. The V gene lost 5 bases and the J gene lost 2 bases, with 18 bases spanning the gap. The CDR3 has 16 residues. The CDR3 loop is CASSFSQRASQETQYF. For the CDR3, the DNA is TGTGCCAGCAGTTTCTCCCAGAGGGCCAGTCAAGAGACCCAGTACTTC.

In the case of this clonotype: Given a much more abundant clone one base away, this may be a read error. The chain recombines TRBV7-2 with TRBJ2-3; 13 bases match TRBD2. CDR3 length: 17 amino acids. In germline, CDR1 is SGHTA, CDR2 FQGNSA. The CDR3 nucleotides read TGTGCCAGCAGCATAGCGGGACTAGCGGGAACCACAGATACGCAGTATTTT. This translates into CASSIAGLAGTTDTQYF.

The V gene is TRBV9, the J gene TRBJ1-6; D gene ambiguous. This CDR3 region has 15 residues. From germline, CDR1 is SGDLS and CDR2 YYNGEE. Trimming took 1 base from V and 7 from J, leaving 12 bases between them. CDR3 bases: TGTGCCAGCAGCGTATCACCGCTCGGAAATTCACCCCTCCACTTT. This sequence encodes CASSVSPLGNSPLHF.

This clonotype was seen ten or more times. V usage is TRBV7-2 and J usage is TRBJ1-4; no reliable D call. The germline CDR1 and CDR2 sequences are SGHTA and FQGNSA. Trimming took 5 bases from V and 6 from J, leaving 13 bases between them. The CDR3 consists of 14 residues. The CDR3 nucleotides read TGTGCCAGCAGCCCCAGCCAAACGGATGAAAAACTGTTTTTT. Protein: CASSPSQTDEKLFF.

This clonotype turned up a few times. The chain joins TRBV9 to TRBJ1-5, with D possibly matching TRBD1 (5 bases). Germline loops: CDR1 SGDLS, CDR2 YYNGEE. The V end lost 0 bases, the J end lost 5 bases, and 9 bases lay between the germline ends. This CDR3 region has 14 residues. The CDR3 here is CASSVEDSHQPQHF. The CDR3 bases are TGTGCCAGCAGCGTAGAAGACAGCCATCAGCCCCAGCATTTT.

The V gene is TRBV18, the J gene TRBJ2-3; the D is unclear. CDR1 is KGHSH, CDR2 LQKENI, per germline. The CDR3 runs 12 residues. V gave up 3 bases and J gave up 6 bases, with 7 bases separating them. The DNA for the CDR3 is TGTGCCAGCTCACCGGTGGGGGATACGCAGTATTTT. It translates to CASSPVGDTQYF.

The V gene is TRBV25-1, the J gene TRBJ2-2, with a possible D match to TRBD1 (6 bases). Trimming shortened V by 6 bases and J by 1 base, and 15 bases separated the two germline ends. The CDR3 loop spans 16 amino acids. CDR1 and CDR2 from the germline V gene are MGHDK and SYGVNS. CDR3 sequence reads: CASSPRARGNTGELFF. The CDR3, as DNA: TGTGCCAGCAGCCCCCGCGCCAGGGGGAACACCGGGGAGCTGTTTTTT.

This clonotype was detected only a few times. This chain links TRBV5-1 with TRBJ2-2; TRBD2 aligns across 8 bases. CDR3 length: 19 residues. V was pared by 0 bases and J by 3 bases, with 13 bases of the junction left unmatched. The germline V gene encodes CDR1 SGHRS and CDR2 YFSETQ. The CDR3 coding sequence is TGCGCCAGCAGCTTGGCTCGAGCGGGAGCGGATTGGGACACCGGGGAGCTGTTTTTT. Translating gives CASSLARAGADWDTGELFF.

In this sample, this clonotype turned up many times. The V call is TRBV7-2, the J call TRBJ2-1; 7 nucleotides match TRBD2. The CDR3 consists of 17 residues. The germline V gene has CDR1 SGHTA and CDR2 FQGNSA. The V gene end was trimmed by 5 bases and the J gene end by 6 bases; junction bases not matched to a gene: 16. The CDR3, as DNA: TGTGCCAGCAGCCGAAGGGGCGGCGCGGGAGAGGGCAATGAGCAGTTCTTC. Protein sequence: CASSRRGGAGEGNEQFF.

On this clonotype itself: At one end, the junction sequence differs from germline, possibly due to a read error. V and J are TRBV6-2 or TRBV6-3 and TRBJ1-1; TRBD1 might be the D (5 bases). Looked up from germline, CDR1 is MNHEY and CDR2 is SVGEGT. This CDR3 region has 13 residues. CDR3 residues: CASSYSSEPSNRF. Here the CDR3 DNA reads TGTGCCAGCAGTTACTCGAGTGAACCGTCAAACAGGTTT.

V and J are TRBV20-1 and TRBJ1-5, with unresolved D. V dropped 6 bases and J dropped 2 bases, with 11 bases sitting between them. The length of the CDR3 is 13 residues. Germline CDR1 reads DFQATT; CDR2 reads SNEGSKA (reference sequence). This CDR3 is CSATLGGNQPQHF. The CDR3 coding sequence is TGCAGTGCCACCCTTGGGGGCAATCAGCCCCAGCATTTT.

This chain links TRBV6-2 or TRBV6-3 with TRBJ2-4; tentative D call: TRBD2 (5 bases). From germline, CDR1 is MNHEY and CDR2 SVGEGT. The CDR3 extends over 12 amino acids. Trimming took off 11 bases at V and 8 bases at J, with 16 bases between the two ends. The CDR3 here is CAARRGGDIQYF. The CDR3 DNA sequence: TGTGCCGCCCGTCGGGGTGGTGACATTCAGTACTTC.

The rearrangement joins TRBV12-3 or TRBV12-4 to TRBJ2-1, with unresolved D. V lost 8 bases to trimming and J lost 6 bases, with 8 bases between them. The CDR3 runs 11 residues. CDR3 bases: TGTGCCAGCCTGACTTCCAATGAGCAGTTCTTC. Protein sequence: CASLTSNEQFF.

This clonotype has ten or more counts. This rearrangement joins TRBV5-1 to TRBJ2-7; tentative D call: TRBD1 (6 bases). This CDR3 has 14 residues. Germline V gene lookup returns CDR1 SGHRS and CDR2 YFSETQ. V shed 3 bases and J shed 7 bases, with 17 bases lying between them. Here the CDR3 reads CASSYQQGSGEQYF. Here the CDR3 DNA reads TGCGCCAGCAGCTATCAACAGGGATCGGGAGAGCAGTACTTC.

CDR3 residues: CASSVDRGETQYF. The CDR3 nucleotides are TGTGCCAGCAGTGTGGACAGGGGAGAGACCCAGTACTTC. J is TRBJ2-5 and V is TRBV2; 9 nucleotides match TRBD1. The CDR3 sequence is 13 residues long. J lost 4 bases, V lost 4 bases, and 1 base had no gene match. Per germline, CDR1 SNHLY and CDR2 FYNNEI.

The chain couples TRBV12-5 to TRBJ2-2; D assignment may be TRBD1 or TRBD2 (5 bases each). CDR1 is LGHNT, CDR2 FRNRAP, per germline. V was trimmed by 7 bases and J by 6 bases, leaving 12 bases between them. The CDR3 totals 13 residues. Written as DNA, the CDR3 is TGTGCTAGTGCCCGGGGCGGTGCCGGGGAGCTGTTTTTT. It yields the protein CASARGGAGELFF.

This clonotype was counted between two and nine times. The chain uses TRBV12-3 or TRBV12-4 and TRBJ1-1, with 9 bases matching TRBD1. The junction had 4 bases not matched to a gene; V was cut back by 7 bases and J by 1 base. This CDR3 comprises 14 residues. The DNA of the CDR3 is TGTGCCAGCACCGAGGGACAGGGGAACACTGAAGCTTTCTTT. As protein: CASTEGQGNTEAFF.

The sample holds a few counts of this clonotype. This chain joins TRBV2 and TRBJ2-5, with D hard to call. The CDR3 runs to 13 residues. From germline, CDR1 is SNHLY and CDR2 FYNNEI. The ends were cut back, 4 bases at V and 2 bases at J, with 8 bases in the middle. In nucleotides, the CDR3 is TGTGCCAGCAGTGGCGCCGAACAAGAGACCCAGTACTTC. Its translation: CASSGAEQETQYF.

This clonotype was observed a few times. The chain is built from TRBV19 and TRBJ1-2; no firm D call. Per the germline V gene, CDR1 is LNHDA and CDR2 is SQIVND (reference sequence). The CDR3 is made up of 13 amino acids. The V and J ends lost 3 bases and 6 bases respectively, with 11 bases between them. The CDR3 is CASSIVQTDGYTF. In DNA, the CDR3 is TGTGCCAGTAGTATTGTTCAGACGGATGGCTACACCTTC.